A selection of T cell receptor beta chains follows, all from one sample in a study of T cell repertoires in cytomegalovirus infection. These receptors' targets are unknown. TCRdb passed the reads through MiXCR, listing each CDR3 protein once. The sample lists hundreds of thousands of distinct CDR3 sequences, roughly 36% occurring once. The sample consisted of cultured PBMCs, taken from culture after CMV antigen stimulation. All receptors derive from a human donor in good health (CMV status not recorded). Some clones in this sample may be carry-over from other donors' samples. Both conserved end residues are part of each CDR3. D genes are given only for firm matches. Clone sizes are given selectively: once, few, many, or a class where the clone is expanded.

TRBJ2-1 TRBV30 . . CAWSANGKPNEQFF TGTGCCTGGAGTGCCAACGGCAAGCCGAATGAGCAGTTCTTC
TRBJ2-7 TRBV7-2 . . CASSLSVDSTYEQYF TGTGCCAGCAGCTTATCCGTGGACAGTACCTACGAGCAGTACTTC
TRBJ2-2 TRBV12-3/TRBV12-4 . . CASSPPRRGMNTGELFF TGTGCCAGCAGTCCCCCCAGGAGGGGAATGAACACCGGGGAGCTGTTTTTT
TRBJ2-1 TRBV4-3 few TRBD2 CASSQVLAGGSYNEQFF TGCGCCAGCAGCCAAGTCTTGGCGGGAGGCTCCTACAATGAGCAGTTCTTC
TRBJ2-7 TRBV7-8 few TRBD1 CASSEDRDRGHYEQYF TGTGCCAGCAGCGAGGACCGGGACAGGGGGCACTACGAGCAGTACTTC
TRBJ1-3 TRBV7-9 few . CASSPRYQGSGNTIYF TGTGCCAGCAGCCCCCGTTACCAGGGGTCTGGAAACACCATATATTTT
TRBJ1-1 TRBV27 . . CASSAPGGKAFF TGTGCCAGCAGTGCACCGGGTGGGAAGGCTTTCTTT
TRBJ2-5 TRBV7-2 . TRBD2 CASSLAVAGGRETQYF TGTGCCAGCAGCTTAGCGGTGGCGGGAGGGAGGGAGACCCAGTACTTC
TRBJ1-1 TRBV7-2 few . CASSFGHLNTEAFF TGTGCCAGCAGCTTCGGACATTTAAACACTGAAGCTTTCTTT
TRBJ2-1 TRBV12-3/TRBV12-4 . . CASSLAQWDNEQFF TGTGCCAGCAGTTTGGCACAGTGGGACAATGAGCAGTTCTTC
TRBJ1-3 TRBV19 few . CASSIDVSSGNTIYF TGTGCCAGTAGTATAGACGTCTCCTCTGGAAACACCATATATTTT
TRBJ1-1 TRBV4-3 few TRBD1 CASSQGTGAGRAEAFF TGCGCCAGCAGCCAAGGAACAGGGGCGGGAAGAGCTGAAGCTTTCTTT
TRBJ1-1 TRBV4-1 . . CASGRGGTEAFF TGCGCCAGCGGGCGGGGTGGCACTGAAGCTTTCTTT
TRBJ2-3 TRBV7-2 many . CASSLVPVGWRATSTDTQYF TGTGCCAGCAGCTTAGTTCCAGTCGGCTGGCGGGCCACTAGCACAGATACGCAGTATTTT
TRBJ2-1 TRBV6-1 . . CASSETMPVHEQFF TGTGCCAGCAGTGAGACTATGCCGGTCCATGAGCAGTTCTTC
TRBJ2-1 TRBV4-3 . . CASSQILSGRGNEQFF TGCGCCAGCAGCCAAATCCTCTCGGGCCGGGGGAATGAGCAGTTCTTC
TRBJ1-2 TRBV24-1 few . CATPRFLRRSYGYTF TGTGCCACCCCCAGGTTCTTAAGGCGATCCTATGGCTACACCTTC
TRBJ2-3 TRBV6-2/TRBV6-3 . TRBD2 CASRSLLAGGPDTQYF TGTGCCAGCAGATCACTCCTCGCGGGAGGGCCCGATACGCAGTATTTT
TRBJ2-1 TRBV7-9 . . CASSLAGQGHFSEQFF TGTGCCAGCAGCTTAGCTGGGCAGGGTCATTTTAGTGAGCAGTTCTTC
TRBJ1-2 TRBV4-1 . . CASSQDGRTNYGYTF TGCGCCAGCAGCCAGGATGGGAGGACTAACTATGGCTACACCTTC
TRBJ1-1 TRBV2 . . CASSERVLTNTEAFF TGTGCCAGCAGTGAACGTGTCCTTACGAACACTGAAGCTTTCTTT
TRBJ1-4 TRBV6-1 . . CASSGGGWEKLFF TGTGCCAGCAGTGGGGGGGGCTGGGAAAAACTGTTTTTT
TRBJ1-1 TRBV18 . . CASSPQGGFRGTEAFF TGTGCCAGCTCACCACAGGGAGGCTTTAGGGGCACTGAAGCTTTCTTT
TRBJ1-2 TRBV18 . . CASSQGLRRGYTF TGTGCCAGCTCACAAGGCCTTAGAAGAGGCTACACCTTC
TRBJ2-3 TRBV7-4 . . CASSSVGGADTQYF TGTGCCAGCAGCTCTGTGGGAGGAGCAGATACGCAGTATTTT
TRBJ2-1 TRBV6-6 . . CASSPKRNEQFF TGTGCCAGCAGTCCTAAGCGCAATGAGCAGTTCTTC
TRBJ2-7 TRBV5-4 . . CASSLRGAMRGEQYF TGTGCCAGCAGCTTGAGGGGGGCAATGCGCGGGGAGCAGTACTTC
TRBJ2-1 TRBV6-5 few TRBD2 CASSYSTSSYSYNEQFF TGTGCCAGCAGTTACTCGACTAGCAGCTACTCCTACAATGAGCAGTTCTTC
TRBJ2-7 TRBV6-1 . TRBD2 CARKGTTVKHYEQYF TGTGCCAGGAAGGGGACTACCGTTAAACACTACGAGCAGTACTTC
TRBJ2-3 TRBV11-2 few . CASSTRLSNTDTQYF TGTGCCAGCAGCACCCGCCTGAGCAACACAGATACGCAGTATTTT
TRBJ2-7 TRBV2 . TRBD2 CASIPPGVAGPYEQYF TGTGCCAGCATTCCCCCGGGGGTAGCGGGACCCTACGAGCAGTACTTC
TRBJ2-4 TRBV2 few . CASSASYNKNIQYF TGTGCCAGCAGCGCCAGCTATAATAAAAACATTCAGTACTTC
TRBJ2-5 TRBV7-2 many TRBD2 CASSFLAGKGETQYF TGTGCCAGCAGCTTTCTAGCGGGGAAGGGGGAGACCCAGTACTTC
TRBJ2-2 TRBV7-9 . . CASSPRRGLSNTGELFF TGTGCCAGCAGTCCTCGGCGGGGGCTTTCGAACACCGGGGAGCTGTTTTTT
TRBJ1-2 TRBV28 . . CAVGLGYTF TGTGCCGTAGGTTTAGGCTACACCTTC
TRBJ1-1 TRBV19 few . CASSPPPRGTEAFF TGTGCCAGTAGTCCTCCCCCGCGGGGCACTGAAGCTTTCTTT
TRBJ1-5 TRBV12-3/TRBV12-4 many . CASRVSGNQPQHF TGTGCCAGCAGGGTAAGCGGGAATCAGCCCCAGCATTTT
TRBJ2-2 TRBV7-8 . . CASSRKVRSNTGELFF TGTGCCAGCAGCCGAAAGGTGCGGTCGAACACCGGGGAGCTGTTTTTT
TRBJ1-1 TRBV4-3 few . CASSLRIGTNEAFF TGCGCCAGCAGCCTGAGGATAGGGACAAATGAAGCTTTCTTT
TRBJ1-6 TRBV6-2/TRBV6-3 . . CASSSRRVLGSPLHF TGTGCCAGCAGTAGCCGCAGGGTCTTGGGATCACCCCTCCACTTT
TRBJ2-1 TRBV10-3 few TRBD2 CAISALRRGAAGGGEQFF TGTGCCATCAGTGCATTGCGGCGGGGGGCCGCGGGCGGGGGTGAGCAGTTCTTC